The rows below give T cell receptor beta chains drawn from one sample of a study of cytomegalovirus exposure and HLA in healthy donors. The data were produced by immunoSEQ multiplex PCR, yet TCRdb's version contains in-frame clones alone and is incomplete. The table shows about 140,000 clones, with approximately 78% occurring only once. Sequencing input: PBMCs. The receptors shown here come from a woman aged 18-35 years in good health and CMV-seropositive. CDR3s leave out the opening cysteine and the closing phenylalanine or tryptophan.

j_call,v_call,cdr3_aa
TRBJ2-5,TRBV28,ASSLLQTPQVGVWTQY
TRBJ2-2,TRBV6-5,ASRGQGRITGELF
TRBJ2-7,TRBV7-8,ASSLVAGVTSYEQY
TRBJ1-1,TRBV7-9,ASSLGRANTEAF
TRBJ1-3,TRBV7-2,ASSFRTQGGNTIY
TRBJ2-3,TRBV9,ASSVGSGLNTDTQY
TRBJ2-7,TRBV11-3,ASSPRDRGYEQY
TRBJ2-7,TRBV10-3,AISEGSYEQY
TRBJ1-1,TRBV6-6,ASSRKANTEAF
TRBJ2-4,TRBV7-2,ASVPDRGIQY
TRBJ2-3,TRBV5-1,ASSLGQGTLTDTQY
TRBJ2-7,TRBV2,ASSVTGLNYEQY
.,TRBV18,ASSTQAPRVAGYEQY
.,TRBV28,ASSLGATYEQY
TRBJ2-5,TRBV9,ASSVGGQGVWETQY
TRBJ2-1,TRBV28,ASSLTSSGDLNEQF
TRBJ1-5,TRBV6-4,ASRATGSGNQPQH
TRBJ2-7,TRBV5-1,ASSLGQGVVYEQY
TRBJ2-5,TRBV5-6,ASSRLAGGWETQY
.,TRBV25-1,ASRPLGTGGNEQY
TRBJ2-1,TRBV21-1,ASRRDRVSTPDNEQF
.,TRBV10-2,ASSESLGGPTYEQY
TRBJ1-3,TRBV7-2,ASSRLPGGSGNTIY
TRBJ2-7,TRBV6-1,ASTNPGDRGREQY
TRBJ1-4,TRBV7-9,ASSLVWTGDNEKLF
TRBJ1-2,TRBV10-3,AISESRDYYGYT
TRBJ2-1,TRBV6-1,ASSGVGGEQF
TRBJ1-4,TRBV7-9,ASSLGGKVNEKLF
TRBJ1-6,TRBV7-6,ASSLAPGRGSPLH
TRBJ1-4,TRBV14,ASSQVREKLF
TRBJ2-6,TRBV5-6,ASSLTGAGSGANVLT
TRBJ2-3,TRBV5-1,ASSLFGGGYTDTQY
TRBJ1-2,TRBV7-9,ASSSTHGRTGGGGYT
TRBJ1-2,TRBV5-4,ASSPSDRTSPNYGYT
TRBJ1-2,TRBV7-6,ASSLLGRGSPKPYGYT
TRBJ2-5,TRBV28,ASSLPDRAGETQY
TRBJ2-2,TRBV11-3,ASSPNRGNTGELF
TRBJ2-7,TRBV5-1,ASREGQGANEQY
TRBJ2-7,TRBV7-2,ASSRPGTAYEQY
TRBJ2-6,TRBV7-6,ASSLSPVSGANVLT
TRBJ2-1,TRBV6-5,ASSYSRGGSYNEQF
TRBJ2-7,TRBV6-5,ASSRTGGGVEQY
TRBJ1-5,TRBV19,ASSISGISNQPQH
TRBJ2-7,TRBV19,ASSIRTADEQY